The 13 T cell receptor beta chains below come from one sample, sequenced in a study of T cell repertoires in cytomegalovirus infection. TCRdb re-called the reads with MiXCR, one entry per CDR3 protein. The data hold hundreds of thousands of distinct CDR3 sequences, with 11% observed a single time. The sequencing sample was made of PBMCs. The source of these receptors is a human donor in good health (CMV status not recorded). Some clones in this sample may be carry-over from other donors' samples.

This clonotype was seen ten or more times. CDR3 in DNA: TGTGCCAGCAACCCTGGGGGATCGGGAAACACCATATATTTT. Translating it yields CASNPGGSGNTIYF. The chain combines TRBV14 with TRBJ1-3; D perhaps matches TRBD1 (5 bases). The CDR3 loop spans 14 amino acids. Deletions cut 7 bases from V and 4 bases from J, with 14 bases between. Germline V lookup: CDR1 SGHDN, CDR2 FVKESK.

The table lists this clonotype with a few counts. This CDR3 reads CASSSIQEGAFF. CDR3 DNA sequence: TGTGCCAGCAGTTCCATACAGGAGGGAGCTTTCTTT. The chain employs TRBV5-6 and TRBJ1-1; D may be TRBD1 (5 bases). Germline loops: CDR1 SGHDT, CDR2 YYEEEE. The V end was cut by 5 bases, the J end by 10 bases, with 15 bases between. This CDR3 contains 12 residues.

The table lists this clonotype with many counts. The chain carries TRBV5-1 and TRBJ1-2; 12 positions match TRBD1. This CDR3 comprises 15 residues. The V gene's germline CDR1 is SGHRS and CDR2 YFSETQ. With V trimmed by 6 bases and J by 7 bases, 10 bases remained unmatched. CDR3 coding DNA: TGCGCCAGCACCCAGGGACAGGGGGCCGAGAGTGGCTACACCTTC. Its protein product is CASTQGQGAESGYTF.

Concerning this clonotype itself: One base away lies a much larger clone, so this may be a sequencing read error. This is likely a read error, given that the CDR3 carries no conserved phenylalanine or tryptophan at its end. V gene TRBV7-2 combines with J gene TRBJ2-1; D unclear. V lost 6 bases to trimming and J lost 4 bases, with 10 bases between them. The CDR3 has 13 residues. Germline CDR1 and CDR2: SGHTA and FQGNSA. This CDR3 reads CASRTNFYNEQFL. The DNA of the CDR3 is TGTGCCAGCAGGACAAACTTTTACAATGAGCAGTTCCTC.

This CDR3 reads CASSQDRAANTEAFF. CDR3 coding DNA: TGTGCCAGCAGCCAAGATAGGGCAGCCAACACTGAAGCTTTCTTT. This chain links TRBV3-1 with TRBJ1-1; D is undetermined. This CDR3 contains 15 residues. Germline CDR1 is LGHDT and CDR2 is YNNKEL (reference sequence). V dropped 0 bases and J dropped 2 bases, with 10 bases sitting between them. The variable domain in full, completed from reference TRBV3-1 and TRBJ1-1, reads DTAVSQTPKYLVTQMGNDKSIKCEQNLGHDTMYWYKQDSKKFLKIMFSYNNKELIINETVPNRFSPKSPDKAHLNLHINSLELGDSAVYFCASSQDRAANTEAFFGQGTRLTVV.

CDR3 sequence reads: CSVGRQGNTEAFF. CDR3 nucleotide sequence: TGCAGCGTTGGAAGGCAGGGGAACACTGAAGCTTTCTTT. The V call is TRBV29-1, the J call TRBJ1-1; D possibly corresponds to TRBD1 (5 bases). This CDR3 has 13 residues. Germline-derived CDR1 and CDR2 are SQVTM and ANQGSEA. Trimming removed 4 bases at V and 1 base at J, with 10 bases between.

About this clonotype itself: The CDR3 end shows no conserved phenylalanine or tryptophan, and so a read error is likely. The chain couples TRBV5-4 to TRBJ2-7; TRBD2 might be the D (6 bases). The CDR3 totals 14 residues. Trimming stripped 8 bases from V and 2 bases from J, with 17 bases between. Germline assignment: CDR1 SGHNT and CDR2 YYREEE (reference sequence). This CDR3 is CARSPGVRPYEQYY. Written as DNA, the CDR3 is TGTGCCAGGAGCCCGGGGGTACGGCCCTACGAGCAGTACTAC.

This clonotype showed up many times. This chain uses TRBV7-9 with TRBJ2-7; 10 nucleotides match TRBD1. Per the germline V gene, CDR1 is SEHNR and CDR2 is FQNEAQ (reference sequence). CDR3 size: 14 residues. The J segment lost 6 bases and the V segment lost 4 bases, leaving 6 bases of the junction unmatched. CDR3 DNA: TGTGCCAGCAGCTCCTGGGACAGGGGAGCCGAGCAGTACTTC. Translated, it gives CASSSWDRGAEQYF. The full variable domain, in which reference TRBV7-9 and TRBJ2-7 provide the parts outside the CDR3, is DTGVSQNPRHKITKRGQNVTFRCDPISEHNRLYWYRQTLGQGPEFLTYFQNEAQLEKSRLLSDRFSAERPKGSFSTLEIQRTEQGDSAMYLCASSSWDRGAEQYFGPGTRLTVT.

The chain is built from TRBV6-5 and TRBJ2-2; 7 positions agree with TRBD2. V dropped 2 bases and J dropped 2; count of bases not matched to a gene: 2. This CDR3 comprises 15 residues. The germline V gene has CDR1 MNHEY and CDR2 SVGAGI. The CDR3 nucleotides read TGTGCCAGCAGTTACGCGGGAGAAAACACCGGGGAGCTGTTTTTT. Its protein product is CASSYAGENTGELFF.

This clonotype was picked up many times. The chain couples TRBV7-9 to TRBJ2-1; D gene uncertain. Trimming pared 5 bases from V and 3 bases from J, leaving 11 bases between. Per the germline V gene, CDR1 is SEHNR and CDR2 is FQNEAQ (reference sequence). CDR3 length: 14 amino acids. The CDR3 loop reads CASSPLVSYNEQFF. In DNA form, the CDR3 reads TGTGCCAGCAGCCCCCTGGTGAGCTACAATGAGCAGTTCTTC.

This clonotype was found a few times. V usage is TRBV29-1 and J usage is TRBJ2-7, with 9 bases matching TRBD1. Germline lookup yields CDR1 SQVTM and CDR2 ANQGSEA. The CDR3 runs 13 residues. CDR3 region: CSVRDRVTYEQYF. DNA for the CDR3: TGCAGTGTGCGGGACAGGGTTACCTACGAGCAGTACTTC.

This clonotype was seen only a few times. V usage is TRBV24-1 and J usage is TRBJ2-1; TRBD2 agrees at 7 bases. Germline lookup yields CDR1 KGHDR and CDR2 SFDVKD. This CDR3 contains 14 residues. V was pared by 4 bases and J by 2 bases, with 1 base of the junction left unmatched. The DNA of the CDR3 is TGTGCCACCAGTGAGGGGGGGACCTACAATGAGCAGTTCTTC. Translated, it gives CATSEGGTYNEQFF.

This sequence joins TRBV5-4 and TRBJ2-1, with TRBD2 matching over 7 bases. The CDR3 runs 12 residues. Germline CDR1 is SGHNT and CDR2 is YYREEE (reference sequence). V trimming: 3 bases; J trimming: 10 bases; junction bases outside the gene matches: 4. The DNA for the CDR3 is TGTGCCAGCAGCTCCTCTAGCGGCGAGCAGTTCTTC. It encodes CASSSSSGEQFF.